A selection of T cell receptor beta chains follows, all from one sample in a study of blood T cell repertoires in COVID-19. The table came from immunoSEQ multiplex PCR; TCRdb's copy has only in-frame clones and leaves some out. Here the sample spans around 87,000 clones, roughly 90% being singletons. Sequences were obtained from peripheral blood. The receptor set was obtained from a human donor with active COVID-19. The donor label of this sample is uncertain. Each CDR3 is given with its conserved first and last residue. The order of the fields is CDR3 DNA, CDR3 protein, J gene, V gene, clone size, D gene. D genes are given only for firm matches. The listing skips clone size in some rows; elsewhere it reads once, few, many or a size class.

CDR3 DNA: TGTGCCAGTAGTGCCGGACAGGGTCTGGCCTACGAGCAGTACTTC
CDR3 protein: CASSAGQGLAYEQYF
J gene: TRBJ2-7
V gene: TRBV19
clone size: NA
D gene: TRBD1

CDR3 DNA: TGTGCCAGCAACTACTTGCAAAACACCGGGGAGCTGTTTTTT
CDR3 protein: CASNYLQNTGELFF
J gene: TRBJ2-2
V gene: TRBV7-2
clone size: NA
D gene: NA

CDR3 DNA: TGTGCCAGCAGTTATGGGACAGGGGCCAACGTCCTGACTTTC
CDR3 protein: CASSYGTGANVLTF
J gene: TRBJ2-6
V gene: TRBV6-2/TRBV6-3
clone size: NA
D gene: NA

CDR3 DNA: TGTGCCAGCTCACCACTTTCTAGGGGGCAGCCCCAGCATTTT
CDR3 protein: CASSPLSRGQPQHF
J gene: TRBJ1-5
V gene: TRBV18
clone size: many
D gene: NA

CDR3 DNA: TGCGCCAGCAGCTACAGGGAGCACTCTGGAAACACCATATATTTT
CDR3 protein: CASSYREHSGNTIYF
J gene: TRBJ1-3
V gene: TRBV4-3
clone size: NA
D gene: NA

CDR3 DNA: TGTGCCAGCTCACCACCCGGACAGGGTAGCACAGATACGCAGTATTTT
CDR3 protein: CASSPPGQGSTDTQYF
J gene: TRBJ2-3
V gene: TRBV18
clone size: once
D gene: TRBD1

CDR3 DNA: TGTGCCAGCAGTTTACTAGCCGGGACAGGTCCTAAGTATTTT
CDR3 protein: CASSLLAGTGPKYF
J gene: TRBJ2-3
V gene: TRBV28
clone size: NA
D gene: TRBD1

CDR3 DNA: TGTGCCAGCAGGGGACCTACAGGGGGCTATGGCTACACCTTC
CDR3 protein: CASRGPTGGYGYTF
J gene: TRBJ1-2
V gene: TRBV2
clone size: NA
D gene: TRBD1

CDR3 DNA: TGTGCCAGCAGCTTAGGTCATCTCGGGGGGAACTCCTACGAGCAGTACTTC
CDR3 protein: CASSLGHLGGNSYEQYF
J gene: TRBJ2-7
V gene: TRBV7-9
clone size: NA
D gene: TRBD2

CDR3 DNA: TGTGCCAGCAGGACAACAGGGCTAGAGACCCAGTACTTC
CDR3 protein: CASRTTGLETQYF
J gene: TRBJ2-5
V gene: TRBV28
clone size: NA
D gene: NA

CDR3 DNA: TGTGCCAGTAGGGACAGGAGCAATCAGCCCCAGCATTTT
CDR3 protein: CASRDRSNQPQHF
J gene: TRBJ1-5
V gene: TRBV19
clone size: NA
D gene: TRBD1

CDR3 DNA: TGTGCCAGCCAGTTAGCGGGGGGGCCTCGGGAGCAGTTCTTC
CDR3 protein: CASQLAGGPREQFF
J gene: TRBJ2-1
V gene: TRBV6-6
clone size: NA
D gene: TRBD2

CDR3 DNA: TGTGCCAGCAGCTCTGCACAGGGAGGGAAAGAGACCCAGTACTTC
CDR3 protein: CASSSAQGGKETQYF
J gene: TRBJ2-5
V gene: TRBV7-7
clone size: NA
D gene: NA

CDR3 DNA: TGCGCCAGCAGTGAGGGGCAGCCTGGAAACACCATATATTTT
CDR3 protein: CASSEGQPGNTIYF
J gene: TRBJ1-3
V gene: TRBV10-1
clone size: NA
D gene: NA

CDR3 DNA: TGTGCCAGCAGTCCAGCGAACACCGGGGAGCTGTTTTTT
CDR3 protein: CASSPANTGELFF
J gene: TRBJ2-2
V gene: TRBV12-3/TRBV12-4
clone size: NA
D gene: NA

CDR3 DNA: TGTGCCAGCAGCCGCGGAGGGGCTTATCTACATACGTACTTC
CDR3 protein: CASSRGGAYLHTYF
J gene: TRBJ2-5
V gene: TRBV14
clone size: NA
D gene: NA

CDR3 DNA: TGTGCCAGCACCGTAGGGGGGGGACAAGAGACCCAGTACTTC
CDR3 protein: CASTVGGGQETQYF
J gene: TRBJ2-5
V gene: TRBV7-9
clone size: NA
D gene: NA

CDR3 DNA: TGTGCCAGCAGCCAAAGATCTAGCGGACACTACGAGCAGTACTTC
CDR3 protein: CASSQRSSGHYEQYF
J gene: TRBJ2-7
V gene: TRBV14
clone size: NA
D gene: TRBD2

CDR3 DNA: TGTGCCAGCAGCCCTGGGTCGGTGGGGGCGACCCAGTACTTC
CDR3 protein: CASSPGSVGATQYF
J gene: TRBJ2-5
V gene: TRBV11-3
clone size: NA
D gene: NA

CDR3 DNA: TGTGCCAGTACCGCGACAGGGGGAAGGAATTCACCCCTCCACTTT
CDR3 protein: CASTATGGRNSPLHF
J gene: TRBJ1-6
V gene: TRBV19
clone size: NA
D gene: TRBD1

CDR3 DNA: TGTGCCAGCAGCGTACTTACAGGGAGGGGTTCCTACGAGCAGTACTTC
CDR3 protein: CASSVLTGRGSYEQYF
J gene: TRBJ2-7
V gene: TRBV5-5
clone size: once
D gene: NA

CDR3 DNA: TGTGCCATACAGGGAGGGGGGACTGAAGCTTTCTTT
CDR3 protein: CAIQGGGTEAFF
J gene: TRBJ1-1
V gene: TRBV10-3
clone size: NA
D gene: NA

CDR3 DNA: TGTGCCAGCAGCCCCCTTGGGGCGGGGGGCCTATACAATGAGCAGTTCTTC
CDR3 protein: CASSPLGAGGLYNEQFF
J gene: TRBJ2-1
V gene: TRBV7-2
clone size: NA
D gene: TRBD2

CDR3 DNA: TGCGCCAGCAGCTTGGACAGGTACGGCACTGAAGCTTTCTTT
CDR3 protein: CASSLDRYGTEAFF
J gene: TRBJ1-1
V gene: TRBV5-1
clone size: few
D gene: NA

CDR3 DNA: TGTGCCAGCAGTGAATACGTACACAGTAAGAACATGAACACTGAAGCTTTCTTT
CDR3 protein: CASSEYVHSKNMNTEAFF
J gene: TRBJ1-1
V gene: TRBV25-1
clone size: NA
D gene: NA

CDR3 DNA: TGCAGCGTTCGTTTCACAGGGGCTGGGTCACCCCTCCACTTT
CDR3 protein: CSVRFTGAGSPLHF
J gene: TRBJ1-6
V gene: TRBV29-1
clone size: once
D gene: TRBD1

CDR3 DNA: TGTGCCAGCAGCCACGGGACAGGGGGAGGCACTGAAGCTTTCTTT
CDR3 protein: CASSHGTGGGTEAFF
J gene: TRBJ1-1
V gene: TRBV5-4
clone size: NA
D gene: TRBD1

CDR3 DNA: TGTGCCAGCAGCGACGGACAGGGGCGCTATGGCTACACCTTC
CDR3 protein: CASSDGQGRYGYTF
J gene: TRBJ1-2
V gene: TRBV5-4
clone size: NA
D gene: TRBD1

CDR3 DNA: TGTGCCAGCAGCGTAGGGGGGACACCTTCCTACGAGCAGTACTTC
CDR3 protein: CASSVGGTPSYEQYF
J gene: TRBJ2-7
V gene: TRBV9
clone size: NA
D gene: NA

CDR3 DNA: TGTGCCAGCCAAAATGTGGGGACAGGGAATGAAAAACTGTTTTTT
CDR3 protein: CASQNVGTGNEKLFF
J gene: TRBJ1-4
V gene: TRBV2
clone size: NA
D gene: TRBD1

CDR3 DNA: TGTGCCACCAGCAAATCAGGGGGCGGGGGCTCCTACGAGCAGTACTTC
CDR3 protein: CATSKSGGGGSYEQYF
J gene: TRBJ2-7
V gene: TRBV15
clone size: NA
D gene: NA